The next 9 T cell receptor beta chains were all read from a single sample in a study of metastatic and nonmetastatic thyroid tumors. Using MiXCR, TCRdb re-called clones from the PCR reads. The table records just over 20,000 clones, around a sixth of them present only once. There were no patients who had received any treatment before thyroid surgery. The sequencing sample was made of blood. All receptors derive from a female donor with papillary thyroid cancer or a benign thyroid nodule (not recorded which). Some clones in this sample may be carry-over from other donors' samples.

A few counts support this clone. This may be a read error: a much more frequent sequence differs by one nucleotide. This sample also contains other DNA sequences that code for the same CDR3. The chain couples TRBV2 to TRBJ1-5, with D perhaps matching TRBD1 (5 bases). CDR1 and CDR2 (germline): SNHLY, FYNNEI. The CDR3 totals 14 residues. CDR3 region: CASEHRDYHQPQHF. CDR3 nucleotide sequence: TGTGCCAGCGAACACCGGGACTATCATCAGCCTCAGCATTTT.

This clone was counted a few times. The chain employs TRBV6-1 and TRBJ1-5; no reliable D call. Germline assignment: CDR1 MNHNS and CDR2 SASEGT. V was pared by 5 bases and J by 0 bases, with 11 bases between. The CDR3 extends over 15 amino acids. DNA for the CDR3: TGTGCCAGCAGTCTCAGTGCCGATAGCAATCAGCCCCAGCATTTT. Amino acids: CASSLSADSNQPQHF.

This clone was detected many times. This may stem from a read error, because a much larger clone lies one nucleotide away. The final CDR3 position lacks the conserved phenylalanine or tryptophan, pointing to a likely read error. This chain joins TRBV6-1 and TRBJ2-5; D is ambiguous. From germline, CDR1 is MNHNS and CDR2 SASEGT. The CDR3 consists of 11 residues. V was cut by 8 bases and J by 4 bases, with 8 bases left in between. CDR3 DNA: TGTGCCAGCCAGGTGGCAGAGACCCAGTACTCC. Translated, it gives CASQVAETQYS.

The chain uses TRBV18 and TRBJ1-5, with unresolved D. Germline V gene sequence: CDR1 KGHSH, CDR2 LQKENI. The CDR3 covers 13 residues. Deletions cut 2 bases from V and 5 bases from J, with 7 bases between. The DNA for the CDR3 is TGTGCCAGCTCACCAAACCAAGATCAGCCCCAGCATTTT. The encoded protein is CASSPNQDQPQHF.

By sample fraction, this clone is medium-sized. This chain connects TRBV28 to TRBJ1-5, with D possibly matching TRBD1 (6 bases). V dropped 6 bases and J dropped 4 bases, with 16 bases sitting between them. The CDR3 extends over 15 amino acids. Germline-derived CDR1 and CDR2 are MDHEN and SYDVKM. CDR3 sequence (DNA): TGTGCCAGCAGAAAAAAGACAGGAGATAATCAGCCCCAGCATTTT. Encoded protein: CASRKKTGDNQPQHF. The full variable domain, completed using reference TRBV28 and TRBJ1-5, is DVKVTQSSRYLVKRTGEKVFLECVQDMDHENMFWYRQDPGLGLRLIYFSYDVKMKEKGDIPEGYSVSREKKERFSLILESASTNQTSMYLCASRKKTGDNQPQHFGDGTRLSIL.

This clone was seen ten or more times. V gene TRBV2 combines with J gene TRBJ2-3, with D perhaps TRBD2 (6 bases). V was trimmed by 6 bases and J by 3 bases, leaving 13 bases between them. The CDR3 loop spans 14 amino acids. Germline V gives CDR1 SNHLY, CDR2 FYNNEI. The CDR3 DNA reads TGTGCCAGCAGCCAGAGGAGGGGTACAGATACGCAGTATTTT. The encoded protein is CASSQRRGTDTQYF.

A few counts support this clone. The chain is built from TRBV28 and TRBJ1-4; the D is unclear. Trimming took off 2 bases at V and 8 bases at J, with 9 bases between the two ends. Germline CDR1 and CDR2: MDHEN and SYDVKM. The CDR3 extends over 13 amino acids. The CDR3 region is CASSLQRGEKLFF. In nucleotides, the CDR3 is TGTGCCAGCAGTTTACAGCGGGGAGAAAAACTGTTTTTT. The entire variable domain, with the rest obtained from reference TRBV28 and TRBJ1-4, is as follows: DVKVTQSSRYLVKRTGEKVFLECVQDMDHENMFWYRQDPGLGLRLIYFSYDVKMKEKGDIPEGYSVSREKKERFSLILESASTNQTSMYLCASSLQRGEKLFFGSGTQLSVL.

In nucleotides, the CDR3 is TGTGCCAGCAGTGAGACGGGACAGGGAGCAGGCAACACCTTC. It translates to CASSETGQGAGNTF. The chain recombines TRBV6-1 with TRBJ1-2; 9 bases agree with TRBD1. Germline V lookup: CDR1 MNHNS, CDR2 SASEGT. After removal of 3 bases from V and 12 bases from J, the junction contained 11 bases not matched to a gene. The CDR3 has 14 residues.

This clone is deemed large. CDR3 sequence reads: CASSLIATTDTQYF. The CDR3 bases are TGTGCCAGCAGCTTAATAGCTACCACAGATACGCAGTATTTT. The chain joins TRBV7-9 to TRBJ2-3, with D uncertain. This CDR3 region has 14 residues. The germline gives CDR1 SEHNR, CDR2 FQNEAQ (reference sequence). Trimming removed 2 bases at V and 2 bases at J, with 8 bases between. The full variable domain, completed using reference TRBV7-9 and TRBJ2-3, is DTGVSQNPRHKITKRGQNVTFRCDPISEHNRLYWYRQTLGQGPEFLTYFQNEAQLEKSRLLSDRFSAERPKGSFSTLEIQRTEQGDSAMYLCASSLIATTDTQYFGPGTRLTVL.